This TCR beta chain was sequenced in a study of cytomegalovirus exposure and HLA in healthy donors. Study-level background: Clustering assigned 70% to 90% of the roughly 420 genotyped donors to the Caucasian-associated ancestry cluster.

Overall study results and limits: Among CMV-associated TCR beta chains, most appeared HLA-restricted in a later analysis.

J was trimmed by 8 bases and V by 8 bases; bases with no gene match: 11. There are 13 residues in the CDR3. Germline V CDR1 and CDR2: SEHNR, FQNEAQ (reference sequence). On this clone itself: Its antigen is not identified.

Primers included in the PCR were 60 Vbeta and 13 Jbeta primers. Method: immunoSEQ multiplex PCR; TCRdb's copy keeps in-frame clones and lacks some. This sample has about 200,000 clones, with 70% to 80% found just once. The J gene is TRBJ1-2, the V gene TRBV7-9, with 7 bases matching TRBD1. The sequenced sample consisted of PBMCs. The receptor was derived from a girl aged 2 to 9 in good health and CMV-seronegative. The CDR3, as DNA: TGTGCCAGCTACCTACAGGGGATAGAGGGCTACACCTTC. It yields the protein CASYLQGIEGYTF.